This T cell receptor (beta chain) comes out of a study of cytomegalovirus exposure and HLA in healthy donors. A multiplex PCR was run with 60 Vbeta primers and 13 Jbeta primers. Here immunoSEQ multiplex PCR was the method, and the copy in TCRdb shows in-frame clones only, minus some. Of 50,000 or so clones in the sample, 70% to 75% were seen once. A few counts support this clone. CDR1 SEHNR and CDR2 FQNEAQ come from the germline V gene (reference sequence). V was clipped by 4 bases and J by 7 bases; unmatched bases: 5. The CDR3 loop spans 14 amino acids. The chain has TRBV7-9 and TRBJ1-2, with TRBD1 identical over 11 bases. This receptor was obtained from a man aged 40-49 years in good health and CMV-seropositive. Material for sequencing was PBMCs. The CDR3 sequence is CASSSGQGVGGYTF. In DNA form, the CDR3 reads TGTGCCAGCAGCTCGGGACAGGGGGTGGGTGGCTACACCTTC. The variable domain in full, with the rest retrieved from reference TRBV7-9 and TRBJ1-2, is DTGVSQNPRHKITKRGQNVTFRCDPISEHNRLYWYRQTLGQGPEFLTYFQNEAQLEKSRLLSDRFSAERPKGSFSTLEIQRTEQGDSAMYLCASSSGQGVGGYTFGSGTRLTVV.